This TCR beta chain was identified in a study of blood T cell repertoires in COVID-19. The V gene's germline CDR1 is MNHEY and CDR2 SVGAGI. V shed 4 bases and J shed 4 bases, with 13 bases lying between them. This CDR3 region has 14 residues. Original methodology: For nucleated cells, counts were estimated from reference gene primer amplification. Produced via immunoSEQ multiplex PCR; TCRdb's table is partial and in-frame only. The V and J calls and clone size were taken over from that table, and D and trimming were inferred from the DNA. The sample has about 250,000 clones, roughly 90% seen once; the top ten hold 3%.

The source of this sequence is a woman aged 45-65 years who had recovered from COVID-19. The sequencing sample was made of PBMCs or T cells enriched from blood (not recorded which). The J gene is TRBJ1-2, the V gene TRBV6-5; TRBD1 is a possible D gene (6 bases). The CDR3 sequence is CASSSGHLSYGYTF. CDR3 DNA sequence: TGTGCCAGCAGTTCGGGACATTTGAGCTATGGCTACACCTTC.